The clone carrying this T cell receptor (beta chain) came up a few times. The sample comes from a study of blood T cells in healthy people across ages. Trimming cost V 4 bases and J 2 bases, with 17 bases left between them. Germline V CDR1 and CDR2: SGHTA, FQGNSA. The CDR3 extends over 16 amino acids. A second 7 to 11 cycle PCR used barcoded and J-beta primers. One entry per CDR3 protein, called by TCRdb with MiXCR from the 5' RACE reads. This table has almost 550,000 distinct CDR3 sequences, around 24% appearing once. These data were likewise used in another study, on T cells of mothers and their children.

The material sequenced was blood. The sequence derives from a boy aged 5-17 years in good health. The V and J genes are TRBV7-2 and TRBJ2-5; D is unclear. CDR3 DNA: TGTGCCAGCAGCTCCGGAATTCGGGTAGGGCAAGAGACCCAGTACTTC. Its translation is CASSSGIRVGQETQYF.